This T cell receptor (beta chain) was captured in a study of CD8+CD57+ T cells in acquired aplastic anemia. This clonotype showed up just a few times. Antigen: not known. Patients picked for sequencing had shown CD8+CD57+ cell expansion detected by flow cytometry. All participating patients were living with severe acquired aplastic anemia. When blood sampling took place, the patients had received no therapy. Germline loops: CDR1 SGDLS, CDR2 YYNGEE. V lost 7 bases, J lost 10 bases, and 26 bases lay in between. CDR3 length equals 15 residues. The use of genomic DNA as template underpinned the TCR beta VDJ and CDR3 profiling. TCRdb recomputed calls from the reads with MiXCR, one row per CDR3 protein. In the table there are 260,000 or so distinct CDR3 sequences, approximately 80% of which are singletons. Broader study findings: Significance was not reached for CD8+ Simpson's diversity between patients and controls. Between patients and controls, around 31 CD8+ CDR3 sequences were found in common.

This receptor was taken from a human donor with aplastic anemia. The chain links TRBV9 to TRBJ1-2; D is undetermined. Material for sequencing was sorted CD4+, CD8+, or CD8+CD57+ T cells (not recorded which) from PBMCs. The CDR3 DNA follows: TGTGCCAGCGGAGTGGCTGGGAACATTCAGTACTTCTACACCTTC. It codes for CASGVAGNIQYFYTF.